Listed here are 10 T cell receptor beta chains from one sample, sequenced in a study of T-cell reconstitution after alpha-beta-depleted transplantation in children. Unique molecular identifiers were incorporated during preparation of the TCRbeta library. TCRdb used MiXCR to reprocess the PCR reads, holding one entry per CDR3 protein. In the table there are around 490,000 distinct CDR3 sequences, more than 9.5% of which are singletons. Source: PBMCs, mostly from graft donor cells, taken 180 days after TCRalphabeta/CD19-depleted stem cell transplant. The receptors were gathered from a female patient between 2 and 15 years old who had a stem cell transplant for aplastic anemia, so the T cells may come from the graft donor.

This clonotype was counted many times. V gene TRBV28 combines with J gene TRBJ1-3; tentative D call: TRBD1 (5 bases). With 7 bases removed from V and 1 base from J, the gap between germline ends came to 11 bases. The CDR3 is 14 residues long. CDR1 MDHEN and CDR2 SYDVKM come from the germline V gene. CDR3 sequence: CASMKGFSGNTIYF. CDR3 sequence (DNA): TGTGCCAGCATGAAGGGGTTTTCTGGAAACACCATATATTTT.

The rearrangement links TRBV28 to TRBJ1-5, with 7 bases matching TRBD1. The V and J ends lost 2 bases and 4 bases, in that order; junction bases with no gene match: 5. This CDR3 contains 15 residues. Germline V CDR1 and CDR2: MDHEN, SYDVKM. The CDR3 sequence: CASSLPGTANQPQHF. The CDR3 region has the DNA TGTGCCAGCAGTTTACCAGGGACAGCTAATCAGCCCCAGCATTTT. The full variable domain, in which reference TRBV28 and TRBJ1-5 provide the parts outside the CDR3, is DVKVTQSSRYLVKRTGEKVFLECVQDMDHENMFWYRQDPGLGLRLIYFSYDVKMKEKGDIPEGYSVSREKKERFSLILESASTNQTSMYLCASSLPGTANQPQHFGDGTRLSIL.

There are a few counts of this clonotype. V and J are TRBV7-2 and TRBJ1-4, with 7 nucleotides matching TRBD1. The V segment lost 2 bases and the J segment 7 bases; nucleotides outside the gene matches: 10. This CDR3 is built from 16 residues. Germline loops: CDR1 SGHTA, CDR2 FQGNSA. The CDR3 region is CASSLTPGQRGEKLFF. DNA for the CDR3: TGTGCCAGCAGCTTAACCCCGGGACAGCGAGGTGAAAAACTGTTTTTT.

This clonotype has just a few counts. V and J are TRBV6-5 and TRBJ2-3; D unresolved. Trimming took off 6 bases at V and 3 bases at J, with 19 bases between the two ends. CDR1 MNHEY and CDR2 SVGAGI come from the germline V gene. The CDR3 has 16 amino acids. This CDR3 reads CASSRDVGATTDTQYF. DNA for the CDR3: TGTGCCAGCAGCCGCGATGTGGGCGCAACTACAGATACGCAGTATTTT.

This chain uses TRBV5-1 with TRBJ2-5; D not certain. Trimming pared 3 bases from V and 3 bases from J, leaving 12 bases between. The CDR3 spans 14 residues. The germline gives CDR1 SGHRS, CDR2 YFSETQ. The CDR3 nucleotides are TGCGCCAGCAGCTACGGGCCTCCCGAAGAGACCCAGTACTTC. Its protein is CASSYGPPEETQYF. The full variable domain, its missing parts supplied by reference TRBV5-1 and TRBJ2-5, is KAGVTQTPRYLIKTRGQQVTLSCSPISGHRSVSWYQQTPGQGLQFLFEYFSETQRNKGNFPGRFSGRQFSNSRSEMNVSTLELGDSALYLCASSYGPPEETQYFGPGTRLLVL.

This clonotype has ten or more counts. One end of the junction is discordant with germline, which a read error may explain. The rearrangement uses TRBV5-1 and TRBJ2-2, with TRBD2 matching over 7 bases. CDR3 length: 13 residues. Germline CDR1 and CDR2: SGHRS and YFSETQ. The CDR3 DNA reads as TGTGCCAGCAGTTTAGCGGGCACCGGGGAGCTGTTTTTT. It is translated as CASSLAGTGELFF.

This clonotype showed up just a few times. The rearrangement uses TRBV21-1 and TRBJ2-3; the D call TRBD1 from the table was never checked on the DNA. TRBV21-1 is annotated as a pseudogene. The CDR3 has 17 amino acids. The CDR3 reads CASSIKDISYGADTQYF. The CDR3 coding sequence is TGTGCCAGCAGCATCAAGGACATCTCATACGGGGCAGATACGCAGTATTTT.

The J gene is TRBJ2-7, the V gene TRBV27, with a possible D match to TRBD1 (6 bases). V gave up 10 bases and J gave up 2 bases, with 18 bases separating them. The length of the CDR3 is 14 residues. CDR1 is MNHEY, CDR2 SMNVEV, per germline (reference sequence). CDR3 DNA: TGTGCCACCGCCTTCCGGGACACAGCCTACGAGCAGTACTTC. Translating it yields CATAFRDTAYEQYF.

This clonotype came up many times. The chain is built from TRBV9 and TRBJ2-2; D not resolved. Germline V gene lookup returns CDR1 SGDLS and CDR2 YYNGEE. Trimming stripped 0 bases from V and 4 bases from J, with 10 bases between. CDR3 size: 15 residues. This CDR3 reads CASSVGGVTTGELFF. The CDR3 coding sequence is TGTGCCAGCAGCGTAGGAGGAGTGACCACCGGGGAGCTGTTTTTT.

V gene TRBV12-3 or TRBV12-4 combines with J gene TRBJ1-6, with D perhaps matching TRBD1 (5 bases). V was clipped by 7 bases and J by 9 bases, with 22 bases between them. The CDR3 is made up of 16 amino acids. This CDR3 reads CASTPLWDGPRSPLHF. CDR3 in DNA: TGTGCCAGCACCCCACTCTGGGACGGTCCTCGTTCACCCCTCCACTTT.